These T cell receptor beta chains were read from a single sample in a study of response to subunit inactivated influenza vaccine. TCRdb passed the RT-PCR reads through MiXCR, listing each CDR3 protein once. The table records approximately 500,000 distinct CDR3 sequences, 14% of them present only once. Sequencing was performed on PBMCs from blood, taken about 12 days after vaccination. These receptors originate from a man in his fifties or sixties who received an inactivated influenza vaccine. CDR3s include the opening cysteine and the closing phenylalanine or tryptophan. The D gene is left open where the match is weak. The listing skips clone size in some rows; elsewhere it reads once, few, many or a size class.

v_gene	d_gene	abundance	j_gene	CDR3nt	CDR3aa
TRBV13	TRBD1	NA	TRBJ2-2	TGTGCCAGCAGCTCCAAAACAGGGGTCGCAGACACCGGGGAGCTGTTTTTT	CASSSKTGVADTGELFF
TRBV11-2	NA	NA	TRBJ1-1	TGTGCCAGCAGCTTAACCCCAAGTACCCCCTCTACGACCACTGAAGCTTTCTTT	CASSLTPSTPSTTTEAFF
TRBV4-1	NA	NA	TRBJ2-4	TGCGCCAGCAGCCAAGAACCGGTTACTCTAGCCAAAAACATTCAGTACTTC	CASSQEPVTLAKNIQYF
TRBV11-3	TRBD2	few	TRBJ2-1	TGTGCCAGCAGCTTAGAAGCGGGAGGGCCTAGTGAGCAGTTCTTC	CASSLEAGGPSEQFF
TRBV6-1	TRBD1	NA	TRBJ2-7	TGTGCCAGCAGTGAATCGGGCAGGGGGCTCCGCAACTCCTACGAGCAGTACTTC	CASSESGRGLRNSYEQYF
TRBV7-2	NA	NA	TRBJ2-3	TGTGCCAGCAGCCTCAAGGACGGGAGCACAGATACGCAGTATTTT	CASSLKDGSTDTQYF
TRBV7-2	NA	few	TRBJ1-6	TGTGCCAGCAGCTTAGCTGCGCCGATAGTCCCCCTCCACTTT	CASSLAAPIVPLHF
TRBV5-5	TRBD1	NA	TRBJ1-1	TGTGCCAGCACAGGACCGGGACAGGCGGTCACTGAAGCTTTCTTT	CASTGPGQAVTEAFF
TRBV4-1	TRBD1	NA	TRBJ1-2	TGCGCCAGCAGCCAAGATGGCAGGGGGAGCTATGGCTACACCTTC	CASSQDGRGSYGYTF
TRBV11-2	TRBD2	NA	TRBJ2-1	TGTGCCAGCAGCCGCCTAACCGGGACTAGAGGGGCATATGAGCAGTTCTTC	CASSRLTGTRGAYEQFF
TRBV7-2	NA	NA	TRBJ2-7	TGTGCCAGCAGCGATGAGGACGAGCAGTACTTC	CASSDEDEQYF
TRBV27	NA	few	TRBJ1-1	TGTGCCAGCAGTTTCTGGAGCAGTGCTGAAGCTTTCTTT	CASSFWSSAEAFF
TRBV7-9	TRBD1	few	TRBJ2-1	TGTGCCAGCAGCTCCGTTCAGGGACAGGGACCCAATGAGCAGTTCTTC	CASSSVQGQGPNEQFF
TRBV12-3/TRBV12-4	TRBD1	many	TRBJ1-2	TGTGCCAGCAGTCCCCGGACAGGGGGCGCGGGTGGCTACACCTTC	CASSPRTGGAGGYTF
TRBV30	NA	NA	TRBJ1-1	TGTGCCTCGGATCTTTGGGCGACTGAAGCTTTCTTT	CASDLWATEAFF
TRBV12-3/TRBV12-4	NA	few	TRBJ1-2	TGTGCCAGCAGTTTTGGGACCAGGGAATATGGCTACACCTTC	CASSFGTREYGYTF
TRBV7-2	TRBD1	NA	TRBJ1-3	TGTGCCAGAAGCTTACGGACAGGGCTAGGAAACACCATATATTTT	CARSLRTGLGNTIYF
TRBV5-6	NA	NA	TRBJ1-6	TGTGCCAGCAGCCCGGGCCCCAAGGGTTCACCCCTCCACTTT	CASSPGPKGSPLHF
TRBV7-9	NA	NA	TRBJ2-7	TGTGCCAGCACCCCTGTCGCGGGTTTGGAGCAGTACTTC	CASTPVAGLEQYF
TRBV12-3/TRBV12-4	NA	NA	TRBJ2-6	TGTGCCGTTACAGGGTCTGTGGCCAACGTCCTGACTTTC	CAVTGSVANVLTF
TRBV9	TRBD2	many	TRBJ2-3	TGTGCCAGCAGCGTGTCGCCGGGACTAGCAGCAGATACGCAGTATTTT	CASSVSPGLAADTQYF
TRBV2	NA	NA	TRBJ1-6	TGTGCCAGCAGTGCTAGCAGGGATGGTTCACCCCTCCACTTT	CASSASRDGSPLHF
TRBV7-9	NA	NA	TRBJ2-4	TGTGCCAGCAGCCTCAACAACGGAGGGAACGCCAAAAACATTCAGTACTTC	CASSLNNGGNAKNIQYF
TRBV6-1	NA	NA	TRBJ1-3	TGTGCCAGCAGACTCACTCAACAGGGTTTGAACGGAAACACCATATATTTT	CASRLTQQGLNGNTIYF
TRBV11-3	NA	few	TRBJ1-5	TGTGCCAGCAGCTTAGAGGGGGAGCGGCATAGCAATCAGCCCCAGCATTTT	CASSLEGERHSNQPQHF
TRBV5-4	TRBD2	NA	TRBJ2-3	TGTGCCAGCAGCCCCTCAGCGGGGGGACACACAGATACGCAGTATTTT	CASSPSAGGHTDTQYF
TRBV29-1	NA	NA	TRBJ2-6	TGCAGCGTTGAAAGTCTAGCTGGGGCCAACGTCCTGACTTTC	CSVESLAGANVLTF
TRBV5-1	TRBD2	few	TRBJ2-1	TGCGCCAGTTCGACTAGCGGGAGCTCCTACAATGAGCAGTTCTTC	CASSTSGSSYNEQFF
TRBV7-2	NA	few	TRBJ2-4	TGTGCCAGCAGCCGATCCCGGGACCAGCTCTTCTACTTC	CASSRSRDQLFYF
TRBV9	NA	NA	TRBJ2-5	TGTGCCAGCAGCGACCCCCGAGGGGCCCAAGAGACCCAGTACTTC	CASSDPRGAQETQYF
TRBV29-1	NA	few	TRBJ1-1	TGCAGCGTTGACCGACAGAGAAACACTGAAGCTTTCTTT	CSVDRQRNTEAFF
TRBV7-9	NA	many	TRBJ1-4	TGTGCCAGCAGCGAACCTTTAAGGACTAATGAAAAACTGTTTTTT	CASSEPLRTNEKLFF
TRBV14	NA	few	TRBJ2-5	TGTGCCAGCAGCCAAGACCCGCAAGGGACCCAGTACTTC	CASSQDPQGTQYF
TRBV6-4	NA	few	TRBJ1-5	TGTGCCAGCAGCCACAGAAAGGCGTATAGCAATCAGCCCCAGCATTTT	CASSHRKAYSNQPQHF
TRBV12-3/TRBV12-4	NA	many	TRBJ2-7	TGTGCCAGCAGGGGCCTTGGGGTTTACGAGCAGTACTTC	CASRGLGVYEQYF
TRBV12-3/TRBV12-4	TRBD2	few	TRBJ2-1	TGTGCCAGCAGCCCCGGGACTAGCGGGAGAAGGTTCTTC	CASSPGTSGRRFF
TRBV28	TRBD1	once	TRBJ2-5	TGTGCCAGCAGTTTAGGGGGACAGGGTGTAGAGACCCAGTACTTC	CASSLGGQGVETQYF
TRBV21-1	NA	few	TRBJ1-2	TGTGCCAGCAGCTCCGGGTCGGTAATTCCCTCTCGCAAAAACTATGGCTACACCTTC	CASSSGSVIPSRKNYGYTF
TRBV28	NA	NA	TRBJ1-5	TGTGCCAGCAGCCGGCTTATACTGACAGGTAAACAGCCCCAGCATTTT	CASSRLILTGKQPQHF
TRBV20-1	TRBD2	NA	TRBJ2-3	TGCAGTGCTATAGCGGGGGGGGTGACAGATACGCAGTATTTT	CSAIAGGVTDTQYF
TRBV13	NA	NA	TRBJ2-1	TGTGCCAGCAGCTCCTTTGGGTCCGCCGGCCCCCATGAGCAGTTCTTC	CASSSFGSAGPHEQFF
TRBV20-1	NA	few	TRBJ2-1	TGCAGTGCTAGGGCGACTAGATTTTACAATGAGCAGTTCTTC	CSARATRFYNEQFF
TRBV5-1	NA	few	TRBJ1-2	TGCGCCAGCAGCTCTGGCGCGGGCAAGGGCTATGGCTACACCTTC	CASSSGAGKGYGYTF
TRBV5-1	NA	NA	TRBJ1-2	TGCGCCAGCAGCGGCCGGGACAAAGAATCCTATGGCTACACCTTC	CASSGRDKESYGYTF
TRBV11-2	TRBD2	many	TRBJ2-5	TGTGCCAGCAGCTTACCTAGCGGGAGGGAAACCCAGTACTTC	CASSLPSGRETQYF
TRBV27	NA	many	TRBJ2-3	TGTGCCAGCAGTATTCGGGTCTCCAACACAGATACGCAGTATTTT	CASSIRVSNTDTQYF